This TCR beta chain came from a study of blood T cells in healthy people across ages. Isolation yielded PBMCs, at least 7 million per sample, in every case. Total RNA was extracted at no less than 5.5 micrograms per sample. V lost 1 base, J lost 0 bases, and 6 bases lay in between. The CDR3 sequence is 14 residues long. Germline loops: CDR1 KGHSH, CDR2 LQKENI. A second 7 to 11 cycle PCR used barcoded and J-beta primers. Individual samples furnished no less than 2.5 million CDR3-containing paired-end reads apiece. A single record per CDR3 protein comes from TCRdb applying MiXCR to the 5' RACE reads. This sample carries around 940,000 distinct CDR3 sequences, 45% to 60% of them seen once, and the ten largest clones take about 22%.

The J gene is TRBJ2-5, the V gene TRBV18, with D unresolved. Source material: blood. This receptor was identified in a woman aged 55-69 years in good health. The CDR3 sequence is CASSPQPYQETQYF. The CDR3 bases are TGTGCCAGCTCACCACAACCGTACCAAGAGACCCAGTACTTC.